This T cell receptor (beta chain) came from a study of OX40 agonist ivuxolimab in advanced cancers. The study in broad terms: Ivuxolimab was a fully human IgG2 agonistic monoclonal antibody targeting the costimulatory receptor OX40 (CD134). Partial responses occurred in three dose-escalation patients, of whom one had hepatocellular carcinoma and two had cutaneous melanoma. Patients were allowed to have had prior anti-PD-1, anti-PD-L1 or anti-CTLA-4 therapy, and 40% to 45% of the dose-escalation patients had been treated with checkpoint inhibitors. Intravenous ivuxolimab was administered to patients every 2 weeks at six dose levels: 0.01, 0.1, 0.3, 1.5, 3 and 10 mg/kg. Peripheral TCRbeta sequencing aimed to test whether ivuxolimab altered TCR sequence diversity and caused clonal T-cell expansion. Of the 50 to 55 patients in dose escalation, 19 had hepatocellular carcinoma, some 15 had melanoma, 9 had renal cell carcinoma and 9 had head and neck cancer. In the dose-escalation cohort, around four fifths of patients were male, and the mean age was about 55 years, with a range of about 23 to 85. The paper covers the monotherapy dose-escalation part of the phase I ivuxolimab trial, which included N ≈ 57 patients.

To sequence the TCRbeta CDR3 region, genomic DNA was isolated from the sorted cells. The immunoSEQ Assay was used for sequencing of TCRbeta CDR3 regions. Not all clones reach the TCRdb copy of this immuneACCESS table, which keeps in-frame sequences only. Checked studies attribute under half of the gap to unresolved V genes and leave the rest unexplained. The sample data list 30,000 to 35,000 clones, and roughly nine tenths of these were observed just once. Around 33% of the sample is held by the ten biggest clonotypes. Compared with germline, V lacks 2 bases and J lacks 5 bases; bases without a gene match: 15. The CDR3 has 18 amino acids, counting the end cysteine and phenylalanine. The DNA shown is the 54-base CDR3, in frame from base 1. Based on the germline V gene, the CDR1 and CDR2 sequences are SNHLY and FYNNEI. Patients with autoimmune disease history or receiving systemic immunosuppression were excluded from the trial. Peripheral blood for TCR sequencing was drawn from every dose cohort at baseline, at cycle 4 day 1 and at cycle 7 day 1. Samples came from an open-label, multicenter, first-in-human phase I dose-escalation trial of ivuxolimab. Adults with locally advanced or metastatic melanoma, renal cell, hepatocellular, or head and neck squamous cell carcinoma were enrolled in the trial. Before TCR sequencing, CD4+ and CD8+ T cells were separately sorted from peripheral blood.

Details on this clone: No antigen is known for it. Nothing much larger sits one base from this clone, and base qualities are not available.

Study-level results and caveats: Which antigens the clonally expanded peripheral T cells were specific for was not determined. After ivuxolimab, CD8+ T cells had more expanded clones than CD4+ T cells on average. Low levels of normalized T-cell clonal expansion were also seen in some patients who did not respond. At doses of 0.1 to 3.0 mg/kg, clonal expansion of both CD4+ and CD8+ T cells in blood was seen between baseline and week 6. Partial responders in the 0.1-3.0 mg/kg groups had among the lowest normalized peripheral clonal expansion, especially among CD8+ T cells.

The chain joins TRBV2 to TRBJ1-5, with TRBD1 identical over 7 junction bases. Here the sequenced sample was CD4+ or CD8+ T cells sorted from blood, taken in a trial of the OX40 agonist ivuxolimab. This TCR was recovered from an adult with an advanced solid tumor such as melanoma, head and neck, liver or kidney cancer. The CDR3 reads CASSEIIRTGGVDQPQHF. The DNA is TGTGCCAGCAGTGAAATAATAAGGACAGGTGGTGTGGATCAGCCCCAGCATTTT.